This T cell receptor (beta chain) was sequenced in a study of T cells in Graves' hyperthyroidism and ophthalmopathy. Germline V gene lookup returns CDR1 MDHEN and CDR2 SYDVKM. CDR3 length: 17 amino acids. Trimming took off 2 bases at V and 2 bases at J, with 19 bases between the two ends. This clonotype came up many times. Its antigen is currently unknown. From RNA transcripts, TCR beta CDR3 regions were amplified. During a first-round RT-PCR of the TCR CDR3, the HTBI primer set was used. TCRdb reprocessed the multiplex PCR reads via MiXCR and lists one record per CDR3 protein. This table holds around 340,000 distinct CDR3 sequences, around 20% found once. Study conclusions and caveats: Blood also carried most thyroid clonotypes expanded above 0.001.

A lack of ophthalmopathy progression within 18 months defined stable Graves' hyperthyroidism. Uncontrolled infection, other autoimmune disease, pregnancy and lactation each barred patients from inclusion. This sample holds PBMCs from approximately 9 ml fresh peripheral blood. Material: blood. The V and J genes are TRBV28 and TRBJ2-7; D tentatively reads TRBD1 or TRBD2 (5 bases each). The source is a woman in her forties or fifties with Graves' hyperthyroidism. The CDR3 here is CASSLGSGTGITYEQYF. The CDR3 coding sequence is TGTGCCAGCAGTTTAGGTTCCGGGACGGGGATAACCTACGAGCAGTACTTC.